The 5 T cell receptor beta chains presented below share a single source sample, sequenced in a study of human versus mouse CDR3 diversity and MHC coevolution. Clones were sequenced by immunoSEQ multiplex PCR, and TCRdb holds only the in-frame ones, with some missing. The table shows around 77,000 clones, with around 92% occurring only once. The specimen sequenced was naive CD4+ T cells from blood. Noted subset: CD45RO-negative CD62L-positive naive CD4 T cells. All receptors come from a person aged 25 to 75 in good health.

The rearrangement uses TRBV2 and TRBJ2-3; D possibly corresponds to TRBD2 (5 bases). Between the trimmed V and J ends, which lost 3 bases and 8 bases, there was a span of 6 bases. CDR3 length: 11 residues. From germline, CDR1 is SNHLY and CDR2 FYNNEI. The CDR3 is CASSDRGTQYF. DNA of the CDR3: TGTGCCAGCAGTGACCGGGGTACGCAGTATTTT.

The CDR3 nucleotides are TGTGCCTGGAGACCGGGACTAGCGGGGGGTTCCTACAATGAGCAGTTCTTC. Protein product: CAWRPGLAGGSYNEQFF. The J gene is TRBJ2-1, the V gene TRBV30, with TRBD2 identical over 15 bases. Germline lookup yields CDR1 GTSNPN and CDR2 SVGIG (reference sequence). J gave up 1 base and V 3 bases, and 4 bases lay outside the gene matches. This CDR3 has 17 residues.

The chain has TRBV6-1 and TRBJ1-6; D is unclear. From germline, CDR1 is MNHNS and CDR2 SASEGT. The CDR3 has 13 residues. The V and J ends lost 6 bases and 6 bases respectively, with 9 bases between them. For the CDR3, the DNA is TGTGCCAGCAGCCCGGGTCGTAATTCACCCCTCCACTTT. Its translation is CASSPGRNSPLHF.

This sequence joins TRBV6-6 and TRBJ2-3; D is undetermined. Germline CDR1 is MNHNY and CDR2 is SVGAGI (reference sequence). Trimming removed 7 bases at V and 0 bases at J, with 14 bases between. The CDR3 loop spans 15 amino acids. The chain's CDR3 is CASTQPSHSTDTQYF. The CDR3 DNA sequence: TGTGCCAGCACCCAACCGAGCCATAGCACAGATACGCAGTATTTT.

This clone was detected only a few times. The chain employs TRBV19 and TRBJ1-5, with 8 bases lining up with TRBD1. Germline CDR1 LNHDA, CDR2 SQIVND (reference sequence). Trimming took 9 bases from V and 4 from J; bases not matched to a gene: 8. The CDR3 sequence is 14 residues long. Written as DNA, the CDR3 is TGTGCCAGCCACACGAGGACAGGGAATCAGCCCCAGCATTTT. This gives the protein CASHTRTGNQPQHF.